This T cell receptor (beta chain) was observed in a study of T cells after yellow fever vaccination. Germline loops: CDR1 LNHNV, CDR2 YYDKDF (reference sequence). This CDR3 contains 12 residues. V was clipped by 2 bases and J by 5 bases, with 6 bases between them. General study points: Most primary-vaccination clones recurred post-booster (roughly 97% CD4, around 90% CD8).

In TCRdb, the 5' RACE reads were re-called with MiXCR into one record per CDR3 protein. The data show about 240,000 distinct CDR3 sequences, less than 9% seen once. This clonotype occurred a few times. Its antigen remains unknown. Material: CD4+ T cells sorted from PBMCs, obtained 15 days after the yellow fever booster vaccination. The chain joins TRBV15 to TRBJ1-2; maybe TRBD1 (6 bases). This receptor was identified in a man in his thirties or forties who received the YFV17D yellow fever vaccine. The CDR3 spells CATSRQGYGYTF. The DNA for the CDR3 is TGTGCCACCAGCAGACAGGGGTATGGCTACACCTTC. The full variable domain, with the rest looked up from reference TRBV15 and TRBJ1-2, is DAMVIQNPRYQVTQFGKPVTLSCSQTLNHNVMYWYQQKSSQAPKLLFHYYDKDFNNEADTPDNFQSRRPNTSFCFLDIRSPGLGDTAMYLCATSRQGYGYTFGSGTRLTVV.